Below are 14 T cell receptor beta chains sequenced from a single sample in a study of identical twins. TCRdb itself ran the 5' RACE reads through MiXCR, one entry per CDR3 protein. Of around 650,000 distinct CDR3 sequences listed, around 7.5% are singletons. Separately, the same data were catalogued under a study of yellow fever vaccine responses in identical twins.

Sequenced input: PBMCs. These receptors were obtained from a woman younger than 30 in good health.

The chain is built from TRBV9 and TRBJ1-2, with D perhaps matching TRBD1 (6 bases). The germline V gene encodes CDR1 SGDLS and CDR2 YYNGEE. CDR3 length: 16 residues. V gave up 4 bases and J gave up 4 bases, with 20 bases separating them. The CDR3 bases are TGTGCCAGCAGCCCTAACGCCGGGACACCGATCTATGGCTACACCTTC. Encoded protein: CASSPNAGTPIYGYTF.

At least ten counts were recorded for this clonotype. This chain joins TRBV29-1 and TRBJ1-1, with unresolved D. This CDR3 region has 12 residues. Germline V gene data show CDR1 as SQVTM and CDR2 as ANQGSEA. V was pared by 5 bases and J by 1 base, with 8 bases between. CDR3 in amino acids: CSVPSQNTEAFF. CDR3 bases: TGCAGCGTTCCCAGCCAGAACACTGAAGCTTTCTTT.

The chain combines TRBV5-1 with TRBJ1-6, with TRBD1 identical over 7 bases. Trimming cost V 4 bases and J 11 bases; bases outside gene matches: 12. Looked up from germline, CDR1 is SGHRS and CDR2 is YFSETQ. The CDR3 has 15 residues. The CDR3 reads CASSLTGANLAPLHF. CDR3 bases: TGCGCCAGCAGCCTCACAGGGGCGAATTTGGCACCCCTCCACTTT.

The sample holds a few counts of this clonotype. The V call is TRBV2, the J call TRBJ1-1; 8 bases line up with TRBD1. CDR3 length equals 14 residues. In germline, CDR1 is SNHLY, CDR2 FYNNEI. V shed 8 bases, J shed 3 bases, and the junction held 8 bases outside the gene matches. The CDR3 loop is CASSTGGEDTEAFF. The CDR3, as DNA: TGTGCCAGCTCTACAGGGGGTGAGGACACTGAAGCTTTCTTT.

The chain couples TRBV10-3 to TRBJ2-7, with a weak D call TRBD1 (5 bases). The V gene's germline CDR1 is ENHRY and CDR2 SYGVKD. The CDR3 runs 13 residues. V gave up 0 bases and J gave up 6 bases, with 9 bases separating them. Here the CDR3 DNA reads TGTGCCATCAGTGAGTCGGGGCGGAGCGAGCAGTACGTC. Translated, it gives CAISESGRSEQYV.

The chain joins TRBV12-3 or TRBV12-4 to TRBJ2-4; TRBD2 matches at 7 bases. This CDR3 has 16 residues. The V and J ends lost 5 bases and 5 bases, in that order; junction bases with no gene match: 12. The CDR3 loop reads CASSQKTRGEENIQYF. CDR3 DNA: TGTGCCAGCAGTCAAAAAACCCGGGGGGAAGAAAACATTCAGTACTTC.

This clonotype was detected ten times or more. The chain combines TRBV12-3 or TRBV12-4 with TRBJ2-2; D unclear. CDR3 length equals 12 residues. V gave up 2 bases and J gave up 8 bases, with 6 bases separating them. Written as DNA, the CDR3 is TGTGCCAGCAGTTTATCGGCTGGGGAGCTGTTTTTT. Translation: CASSLSAGELFF.

This sequence joins TRBV11-3 and TRBJ2-2; D is uncertain. Germline loops: CDR1 SGHNT, CDR2 YENEEA. The V end was cut by 1 base, the J end by 6 bases, with 6 bases between. The CDR3 spans 13 residues. As DNA, the CDR3 is TGTGCCAGCAGCTTAGTGACGTCCGGGGAGCTGTTTTTT. Its protein product is CASSLVTSGELFF.

This clonotype has just a few counts. The rearrangement links TRBV28 to TRBJ1-2; 7 nucleotides agree with TRBD1. The CDR3 consists of 15 residues. Germline CDR1 MDHEN, CDR2 SYDVKM. V lost 2 bases to trimming and J lost 4 bases; unmatched junction nucleotides: 7. CDR3 in DNA: TGTGCCAGCAGTTTACCAGGGGGTAGCTTCTATGGCTACACCTTC. Encoded protein: CASSLPGGSFYGYTF.

This rearrangement joins TRBV28 to TRBJ2-2; D not certain. Germline V gives CDR1 MDHEN, CDR2 SYDVKM. This CDR3 spans 13 amino acids. V gave up 4 bases and J gave up 6 bases, with 9 bases separating them. The CDR3, as DNA: TGTGCCAGCAGTTCCGGGTCGGCCGGGGAGCTGTTTTTT. Residues: CASSSGSAGELFF.

This clonotype has only a few counts. The chain carries TRBV7-8 and TRBJ1-1; a possible D gene is TRBD1 (6 bases). The germline V and J ends were trimmed by 5 bases and 8 bases, with 18 bases remaining between them. This CDR3 is 14 amino acids long. Per the germline V gene, CDR1 is SGHVS and CDR2 is FQNEAQ. CDR3 sequence (DNA): TGTGCCAGCAGCGATCCCGGGACACGAGGGGAAGCTTTCTTT. It translates to CASSDPGTRGEAFF.

This sequence joins TRBV20-1 and TRBJ2-7; the match to TRBD1 covers 11 bases. V lost 4 bases, J lost 8 bases, and 7 bases stayed unmatched. The CDR3 spans 13 residues. Germline V gene lookup returns CDR1 DFQATT and CDR2 SNEGSKA (reference sequence). CDR3 amino acids: CSAMDRGREKQYF. The DNA for the CDR3 is TGCAGTGCTATGGACAGGGGGCGGGAAAAGCAGTACTTC.

The chain uses TRBV27 and TRBJ2-7; 10 nucleotides agree with TRBD2. The CDR3 contains 18 residues. CDR1 is MNHEY, CDR2 SMNVEV, per germline (reference sequence). The ends lost 6 bases at V and 1 base at J; junction bases unmatched: 15. The CDR3 is CASRASGRAQPFSYEQYF. CDR3 nucleotides: TGTGCCAGCAGAGCGAGCGGGAGGGCTCAGCCTTTTTCCTACGAGCAGTACTTC.

The chain joins TRBV28 to TRBJ2-3, with D possibly being TRBD1 (6 bases). The CDR3 loop spans 14 amino acids. In germline, CDR1 is MDHEN, CDR2 SYDVKM. V was cut by 3 bases and J by 6 bases, with 13 bases left in between. The CDR3 DNA reads TGTGCCAGCAGTTTGCCCCACCAGGGGGATACGCAGTATTTT. It codes for CASSLPHQGDTQYF.